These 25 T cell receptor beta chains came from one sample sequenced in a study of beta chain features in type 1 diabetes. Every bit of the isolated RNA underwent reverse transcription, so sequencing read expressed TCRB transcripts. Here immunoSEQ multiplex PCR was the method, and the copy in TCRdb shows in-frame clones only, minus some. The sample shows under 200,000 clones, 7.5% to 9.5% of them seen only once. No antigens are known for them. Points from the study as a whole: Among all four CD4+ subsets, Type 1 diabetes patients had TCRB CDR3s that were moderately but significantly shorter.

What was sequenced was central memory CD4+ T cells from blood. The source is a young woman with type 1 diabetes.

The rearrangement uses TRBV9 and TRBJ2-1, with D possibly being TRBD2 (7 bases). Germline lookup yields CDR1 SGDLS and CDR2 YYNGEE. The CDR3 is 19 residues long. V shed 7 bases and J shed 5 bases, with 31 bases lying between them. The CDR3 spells CASGPMEAGVTYRDNEQFF. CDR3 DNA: TGTGCCAGCGGTCCCATGGAGGCGGGAGTGACGTACAGGGACAATGAGCAGTTCTTC.

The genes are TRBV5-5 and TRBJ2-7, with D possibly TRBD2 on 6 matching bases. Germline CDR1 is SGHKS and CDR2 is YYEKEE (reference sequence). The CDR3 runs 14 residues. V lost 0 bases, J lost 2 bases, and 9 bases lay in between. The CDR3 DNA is TGTGCCAGCAGCTTGGGACTAGAACCCTACGAGCAGTACTTC. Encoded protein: CASSLGLEPYEQYF. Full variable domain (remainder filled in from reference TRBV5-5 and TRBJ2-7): DAGVTQSPTHLIKTRGQQVTLRCSPISGHKSVSWYQQVLGQGPQFIFQYYEKEERGRGNFPDRFSARQFPNYSSELNVNALLLGDSALYLCASSLGLEPYEQYFGPGTRLTVT.

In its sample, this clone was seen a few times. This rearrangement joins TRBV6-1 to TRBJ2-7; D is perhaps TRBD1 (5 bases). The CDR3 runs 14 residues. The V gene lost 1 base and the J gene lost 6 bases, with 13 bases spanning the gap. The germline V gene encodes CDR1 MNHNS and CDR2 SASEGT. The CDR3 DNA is TGTGCCAGCAGTGAAGTTCCGGCTCAGGGCGAGCAGTACTTC. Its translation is CASSEVPAQGEQYF.

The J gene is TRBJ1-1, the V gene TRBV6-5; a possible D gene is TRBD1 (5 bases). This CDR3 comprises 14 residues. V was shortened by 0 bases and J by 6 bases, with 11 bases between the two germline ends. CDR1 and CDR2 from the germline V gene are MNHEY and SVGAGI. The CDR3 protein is CASSYSMGRAEAFF. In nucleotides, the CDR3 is TGTGCCAGCAGTTACTCAATGGGGCGCGCTGAAGCTTTCTTT.

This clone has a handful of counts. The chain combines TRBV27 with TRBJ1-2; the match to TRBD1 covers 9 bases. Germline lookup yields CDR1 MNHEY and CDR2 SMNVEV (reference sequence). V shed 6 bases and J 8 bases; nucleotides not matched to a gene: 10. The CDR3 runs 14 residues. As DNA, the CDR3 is TGTGCCAGCAGCATGTGGGGACAGGGTCTCGGCTACACCTTC. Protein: CASSMWGQGLGYTF.

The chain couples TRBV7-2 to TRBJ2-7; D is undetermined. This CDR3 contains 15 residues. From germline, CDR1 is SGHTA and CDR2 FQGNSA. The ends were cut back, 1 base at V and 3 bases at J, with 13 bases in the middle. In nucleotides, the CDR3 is TGTGCCAGCAGCTTAGATACCCACTTGAGCTACGAGCAGTACTTC. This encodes CASSLDTHLSYEQYF.

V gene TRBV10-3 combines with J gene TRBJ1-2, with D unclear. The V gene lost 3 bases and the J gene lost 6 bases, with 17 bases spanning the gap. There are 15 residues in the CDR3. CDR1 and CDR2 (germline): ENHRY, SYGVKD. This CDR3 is CAISERAGEGNGYTF. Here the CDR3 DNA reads TGTGCCATCAGTGAAAGGGCCGGAGAGGGAAATGGCTACACCTTC.

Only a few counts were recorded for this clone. The CDR3 loop is CASSHGGGNTGELFF. The CDR3 nucleotides read TGCGCCAGCAGTCATGGCGGGGGGAACACCGGGGAGCTGTTTTTT. This chain links TRBV23-1 with TRBJ2-2, with TRBD2 matching 7 bases. TRBV23-1 is filed as an ORF, its function uncertain. With 3 bases clipped from V and 1 base from J, the junction kept 2 bases outside the gene matches. This CDR3 has 15 residues.

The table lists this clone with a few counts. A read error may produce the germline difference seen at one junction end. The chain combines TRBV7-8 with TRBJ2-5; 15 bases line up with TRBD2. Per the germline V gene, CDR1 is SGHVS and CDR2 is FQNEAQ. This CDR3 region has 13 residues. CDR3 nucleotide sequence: TGTGCCAGCAGCCCCGGACTAGCGGGAGGGTGGGACTTC. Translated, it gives CASSPGLAGGWDF. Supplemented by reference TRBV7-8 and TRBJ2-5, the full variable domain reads GAGVSQSPRYKVAKRGQDVALRCDPISGHVSLFWYQQALGQGPEFLTYFQNEAQLDKSGLPSDRFFAERPEGSVSTLKIQRTQQEDSAVYLCASSPGLAGGWDFGPGTRLLVL.

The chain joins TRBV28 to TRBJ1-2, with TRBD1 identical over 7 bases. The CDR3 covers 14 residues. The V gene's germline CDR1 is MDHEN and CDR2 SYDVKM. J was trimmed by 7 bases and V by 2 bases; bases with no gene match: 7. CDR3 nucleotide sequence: TGTGCCAGCAGTTTAGACAGGGTAGGACGTGGCTACACCTTC. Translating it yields CASSLDRVGRGYTF.

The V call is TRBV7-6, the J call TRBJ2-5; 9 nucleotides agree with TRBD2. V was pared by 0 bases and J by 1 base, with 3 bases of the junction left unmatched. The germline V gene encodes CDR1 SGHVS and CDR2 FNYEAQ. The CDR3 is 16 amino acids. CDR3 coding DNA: TGTGCCAGCAGCTTAGCTCCACTAGCGGGCCAAGAGACCCAGTACTTC. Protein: CASSLAPLAGQETQYF. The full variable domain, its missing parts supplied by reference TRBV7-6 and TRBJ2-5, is GAGVSQSPRYKVTKRGQDVALRCDPISGHVSLYWYRQALGQGPEFLTYFNYEAQQDKSGLPNDRFSAERPEGSISTLTIQRTEQRDSAMYRCASSLAPLAGQETQYFGPGTRLLVL.

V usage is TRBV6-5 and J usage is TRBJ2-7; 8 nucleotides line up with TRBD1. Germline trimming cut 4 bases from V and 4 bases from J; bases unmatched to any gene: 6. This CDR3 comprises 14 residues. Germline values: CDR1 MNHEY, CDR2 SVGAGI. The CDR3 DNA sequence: TGTGCCAGCAGTTTCCGGGACAGGTCTTACGAGCAGTACTTC. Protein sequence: CASSFRDRSYEQYF.

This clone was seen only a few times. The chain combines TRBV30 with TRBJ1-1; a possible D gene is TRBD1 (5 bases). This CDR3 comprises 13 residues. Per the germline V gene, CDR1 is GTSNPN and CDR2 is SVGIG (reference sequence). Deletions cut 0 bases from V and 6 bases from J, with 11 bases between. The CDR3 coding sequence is TGTGCCTGGAGTGTAAAGCAGGGCCCTGAAGCTTTCTTT. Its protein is CAWSVKQGPEAFF.

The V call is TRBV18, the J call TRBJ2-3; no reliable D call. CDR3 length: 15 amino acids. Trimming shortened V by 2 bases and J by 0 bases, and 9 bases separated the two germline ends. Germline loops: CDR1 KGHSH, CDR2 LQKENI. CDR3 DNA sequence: TGTGCCAGCTCACCAATGTCAGGAAGCACAGATACGCAGTATTTT. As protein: CASSPMSGSTDTQYF.

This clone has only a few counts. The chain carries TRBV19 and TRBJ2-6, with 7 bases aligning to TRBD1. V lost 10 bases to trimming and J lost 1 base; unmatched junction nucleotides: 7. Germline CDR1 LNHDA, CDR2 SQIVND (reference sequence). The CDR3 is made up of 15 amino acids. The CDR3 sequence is CATRTGESGANVLTF. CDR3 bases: TGTGCCACCCGAACAGGGGAATCTGGGGCCAACGTCCTGACTTTC.

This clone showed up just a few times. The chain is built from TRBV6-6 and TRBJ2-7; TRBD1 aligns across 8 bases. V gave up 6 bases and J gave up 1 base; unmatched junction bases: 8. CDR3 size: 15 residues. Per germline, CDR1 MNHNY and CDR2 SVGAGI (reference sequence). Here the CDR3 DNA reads TGTGCCAGCAGACGCTCCGGGACAGGATCCTACGAGCAGTACTTC. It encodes CASRRSGTGSYEQYF.

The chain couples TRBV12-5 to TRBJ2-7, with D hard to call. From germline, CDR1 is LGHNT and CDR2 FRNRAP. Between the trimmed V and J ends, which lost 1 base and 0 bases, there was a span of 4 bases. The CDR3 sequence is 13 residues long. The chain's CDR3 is CASGLDSSYEQYF. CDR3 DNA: TGTGCTAGTGGTTTGGATAGCTCCTACGAGCAGTACTTC.

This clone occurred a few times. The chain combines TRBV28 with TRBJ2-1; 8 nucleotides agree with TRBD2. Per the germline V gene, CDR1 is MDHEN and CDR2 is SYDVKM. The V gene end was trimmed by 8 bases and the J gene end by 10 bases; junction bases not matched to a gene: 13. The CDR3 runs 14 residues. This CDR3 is CASLDSGTRREQFF. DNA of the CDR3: TGTGCCAGCTTGGACAGCGGGACTAGGCGCGAGCAGTTCTTC.

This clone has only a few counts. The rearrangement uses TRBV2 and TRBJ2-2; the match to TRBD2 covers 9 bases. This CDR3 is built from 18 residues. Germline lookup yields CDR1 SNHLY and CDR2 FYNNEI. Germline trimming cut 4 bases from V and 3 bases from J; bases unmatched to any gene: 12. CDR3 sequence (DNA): TGTGCCAGCAGTGTCCAGGGTGCGGGAGGGCCCGACACCGGGGAGCTGTTTTTT. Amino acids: CASSVQGAGGPDTGELFF.

CDR3 loop: CASVAGEYYGYTF. For the CDR3, the DNA is TGTGCCAGCGTCGCCGGTGAATACTATGGCTACACCTTC. This chain connects TRBV6-6 to TRBJ1-2, with unresolved D. CDR3 length: 13 residues. Trimming stripped 8 bases from V and 3 bases from J, with 13 bases between. Germline-derived CDR1 and CDR2 are MNHNY and SVGAGI (reference sequence).

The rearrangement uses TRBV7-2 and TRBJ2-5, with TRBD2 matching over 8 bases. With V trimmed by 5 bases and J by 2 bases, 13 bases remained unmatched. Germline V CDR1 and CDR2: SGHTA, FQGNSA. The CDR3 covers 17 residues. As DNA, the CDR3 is TGTGCCAGCAGCCCGGGCGGGGGGCGGGCGGGACAAGAGACCCAGTACTTC. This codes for CASSPGGGRAGQETQYF.

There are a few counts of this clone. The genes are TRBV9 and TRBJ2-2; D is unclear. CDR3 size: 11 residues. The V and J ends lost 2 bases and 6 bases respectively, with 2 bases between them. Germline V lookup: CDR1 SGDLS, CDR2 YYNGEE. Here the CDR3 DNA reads TGTGCCAGCAGCGTCTCCGGGGAGCTGTTTTTT. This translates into CASSVSGELFF.

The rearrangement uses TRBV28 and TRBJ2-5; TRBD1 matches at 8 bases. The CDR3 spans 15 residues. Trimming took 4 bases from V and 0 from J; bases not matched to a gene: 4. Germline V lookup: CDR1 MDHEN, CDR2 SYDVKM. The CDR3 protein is CASSSTDRDQETQYF. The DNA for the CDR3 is TGTGCCAGCAGTTCCACGGACAGGGACCAAGAGACCCAGTACTTC.

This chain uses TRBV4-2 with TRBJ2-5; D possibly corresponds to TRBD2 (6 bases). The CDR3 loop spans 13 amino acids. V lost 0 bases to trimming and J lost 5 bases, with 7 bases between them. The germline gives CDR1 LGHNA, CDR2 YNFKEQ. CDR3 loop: CASSQDGGETQYF. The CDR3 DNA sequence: TGTGCCAGCAGCCAAGATGGGGGGGAGACCCAGTACTTC.

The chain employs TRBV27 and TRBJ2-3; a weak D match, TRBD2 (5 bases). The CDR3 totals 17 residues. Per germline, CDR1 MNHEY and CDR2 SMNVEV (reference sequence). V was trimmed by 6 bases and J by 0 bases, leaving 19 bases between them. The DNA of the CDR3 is TGTGCCAGCAGCCTTCTCGGGCGCGGGCAAAGCACAGATACGCAGTATTTT. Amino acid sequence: CASSLLGRGQSTDTQYF.